The rows below give T cell receptor beta chains drawn from one sample of a study of cytomegalovirus exposure and HLA in healthy donors. The data were produced by immunoSEQ multiplex PCR, yet TCRdb's version contains in-frame clones alone and is incomplete. This table has approximately 110,000 clones, about three quarters appearing once. The specimen sequenced was PBMCs. The receptor source for this set is a woman aged 55-69 years in good health and CMV-seropositive. CDR3s include the opening cysteine and the closing phenylalanine or tryptophan. The D gene is left open where the match is weak. Clone size is shown for a subset of rows, as once, few, many or a class of expanded clone.

v_gene	abundance	d_gene	j_gene	CDR3aa	CDR3nt
TRBV27	.	TRBD2	TRBJ2-1	CASSRTSGRPQGNEQFF	TGTGCCAGCAGTCGGACTAGCGGGAGGCCACAGGGCAATGAGCAGTTCTTC
TRBV6-5	.	.	TRBJ2-7	CASSRIRGLGEQYF	TGTGCCAGCAGTAGGATTCGAGGTCTGGGCGAGCAGTACTTC
TRBV19	.	.	TRBJ1-1	CASRSSLLLPAEAFF	TGTGCCAGTAGATCCTCTCTTCTTCTGCCAGCTGAAGCTTTCTTT
TRBV7-3	.	TRBD1	TRBJ1-2	CASSSQRGLGYTF	TGTGCCAGCAGCTCTCAAAGGGGGCTCGGCTACACCTTC
TRBV7-9	.	TRBD1	TRBJ1-1	CASSSQAGDRGLNTEAFF	TGCGCCAGCAGCTCTCAGGCAGGGGACAGGGGGCTGAACACTGAAGCTTTCTTT
TRBV7-9	.	TRBD2	TRBJ2-7	CASSETSGEGYEQYF	TGTGCCAGCAGCGAAACTAGCGGGGAAGGCTACGAGCAGTACTTC
TRBV28	.	.	TRBJ1-4	CASSGGISTEKLFF	TGTGCCAGCAGTGGGGGGATTTCGACTGAAAAACTGTTTTTT
TRBV15	.	.	TRBJ1-3	CATSRGDYLGISGNTIYF	TGTGCCACCAGCAGAGGGGACTATCTCGGTATCTCTGGAAACACCATATATTTT
TRBV5-1	.	TRBD1	TRBJ2-7	CASAQGAREQYF	TGCGCCAGCGCTCAGGGGGCGCGGGAGCAGTACTTC
TRBV30	few	.	TRBJ1-2	CASKRRTTNYGYTF	TGTGCCTCGAAGAGAAGGACAACTAACTATGGCTACACCTTC
TRBV19	.	TRBD1	TRBJ1-2	CASSQGTGQGRRYGYTF	TGTGCCAGTAGCCAGGGGACCGGACAGGGGCGTAGGTATGGCTACACCTTC
TRBV30	.	TRBD1	TRBJ1-5	CAWSQGGAGQPQHF	TGTGCCTGGAGTCAAGGGGGCGCGGGTCAGCCCCAGCATTTT
TRBV4-1	.	.	TRBJ1-2	CASSQVERQEPNYGYTF	TGCGCCAGCAGCCAAGTGGAACGGCAGGAACCTAACTATGGCTACACCTTC
TRBV7-9	.	TRBD2	TRBJ2-5	CASSQREVQETQYF	TGTGCCAGCAGTCAGCGGGAGGTGCAAGAGACCCAGTACTTC
TRBV7-6	once	.	TRBJ2-1	CASSPQGLSGNEQFF	TGTGCCAGCAGCCCCCAGGGCCTTTCGGGTAATGAGCAGTTCTTC
TRBV7-2	few	TRBD1	TRBJ1-2	CASSLARGLVGYTF	TGTGCCAGCAGCTTAGCCAGGGGGCTGGTTGGCTACACCTTC
TRBV11-2	.	.	TRBJ2-1	CASSRTTSSYNEQFF	TGTGCCAGCAGTCGGACTACGTCGTCCTACAATGAGCAGTTCTTC
TRBV4-2	.	TRBD1	TRBJ1-2	CASSQERGTGIGNGYTF	TGTGCCAGCAGCCAAGAGAGAGGGACAGGGATTGGGAATGGCTACACCTTC
TRBV7-8	.	.	TRBJ2-7	CASSFDRNSYEQYF	TGTGCCAGCAGCTTTGACAGGAACTCCTACGAGCAGTACTTC
TRBV6-1	.	.	TRBJ2-7	CASRDTGSYYEQYF	TGTGCCAGCAGAGACACAGGGAGTTACTACGAGCAGTACTTC
TRBV9	.	TRBD2	TRBJ2-3	CASSAQRGVGTDTQYF	TGTGCCAGCAGCGCGCAGCGGGGGGTGGGCACAGATACGCAGTATTTT
TRBV18	few	TRBD2	TRBJ2-1	CASEEMGLAGGSEQFF	TGTGCCAGCGAAGAGATGGGACTAGCGGGAGGGAGTGAGCAGTTCTTC
TRBV19	.	.	TRBJ1-2	CASSIGQENYGYTF	TGTGCCAGTAGTATAGGACAGGAGAACTATGGCTACACCTTC
TRBV6-1	.	.	TRBJ2-7	CASSAQGAVAGGLEGEQYF	TGTGCCAGCAGTGCACAGGGGGCGGTGGCGGGAGGGCTTGAGGGCGAGCAGTACTTC
TRBV27	.	.	TRBJ1-1	CASSLYFSTGLNTEAFF	TGTGCCAGCAGTTTATATTTTTCGACAGGTTTAAACACTGAAGCTTTCTTT
TRBV9	.	TRBD2	TRBJ2-1	CASSVQMLAGGTNEQFF	TGTGCCAGCAGCGTCCAGATGCTAGCGGGAGGGACCAATGAGCAGTTCTTC